The sequence of this TCR beta chain was determined in a study of graft-versus-host responses after intestinal transplantation. Across the study: Tacrolimus plus steroids were given to all recipients for two to three years, preceded by anti-thymocyte globulin induction.

Comments on this clone: As yet, its antigen is unknown.

The CDR3 loop spans 12 amino acids. Sequencing used immunoSEQ multiplex PCR; TCRdb keeps in-frame clones, though not all of them. In the table there are some 92,000 clones, roughly 90% of which are singletons. This clonotype was sampled from a human donor who received an intestinal transplant. The starting material was unstimulated CD4+ T cells sorted from spleen or lymph node cells, obtained before intestinal transplant. The chain couples TRBV21-1 to TRBJ2-7; TRBD2 reflects the table's D call only, with no check against the DNA. TRBV21-1 is a pseudogene. CDR3 coding DNA: TGTGCCAGCACCAAAGGACTTTACGAGCAGTACTTC. Translating it yields CASTKGLYEQYF.